Included here is one T cell receptor beta chain sequence, with context. J lost 6 bases, V lost 5 bases, and 6 bases had no gene match. CDR1 and CDR2 from the germline V gene are SGHTA and FQGNSA. The CDR3 contains 14 residues. This sample is part of a study of blood T cell repertoires in COVID-19. Study overall: From the United States, Italy and Spain came samples of acute and convalescent COVID-19. Nucleic acid was either cDNA or gDNA, and it came from T cells, B-cell-depleted T cells, or PBMCs.

Authors' analysis steps: Amplification of reference gene primers was used by the study to estimate nucleated cell counts. This table comes from immunoSEQ multiplex PCR, and its TCRdb copy is limited to in-frame clones, with some not included. D and trimming were read from the DNA, whereas the V and J calls and clone size are those reported in that table. The sample gives roughly 52,000 clones, more than 70% of which show up once; 5.2% is in the top ten. This sequence joins TRBV7-2 and TRBJ2-7, with 11 bases lining up with TRBD1. The sequenced sample was peripheral blood. The source is a human donor in a cohort sampled during active COVID-19. This chain's CDR3 is CASSRTGGWVEQYF. DNA of the CDR3: TGTGCCAGCAGCAGGACAGGGGGCTGGGTCGAGCAGTACTTC. The full variable domain, its missing parts supplied by reference TRBV7-2 and TRBJ2-7, is GAGVSQSPSNKVTEKGKDVELRCDPISGHTALYWYRQSLGQGLEFLIYFQGNSAPDKSGLPSDRFSAERTGGSVSTLTIQRTQQEDSAVYLCASSRTGGWVEQYFGPGTRLTVT.